This is a list of T cell receptor beta chains from one sample in a study of T cell responses to AZD1222 COVID-19 vaccine. This table comes from immunoSEQ multiplex PCR, and its TCRdb copy is limited to in-frame clones, with some not included. The table includes roughly 150,000 clones, under 90% detected once. The sample consisted of peripheral blood, taken 28 days after the second AZD1222 dose. These receptors were collected from an adult who received the AZD1222 COVID-19 vaccine. Both conserved end residues are part of each CDR3. Fields, in order: V gene, clone size, D gene, J gene, CDR3 protein, CDR3 DNA. D genes are given only for firm matches. A row's size may be missing; if present it is once, few, many or a size class.

TRBV9	.	.	TRBJ2-2	CASSVDASATGELFF	TGTGCCAGCAGCGTAGATGCTAGCGCTACCGGGGAGCTGTTTTTT
TRBV18	.	TRBD2	TRBJ2-2	CASSPGLAANTGELFF	TGTGCCAGCTCACCCGGACTAGCGGCTAACACCGGGGAGCTGTTTTTT
TRBV4-1	few	.	TRBJ2-7	CASSQDTQGYEQYF	TGCGCCAGCAGCCAGGATACTCAGGGCTACGAGCAGTACTTC
TRBV28	.	TRBD1	TRBJ1-1	CASSTGTGWATEAFF	TGTGCCAGCAGTACCGGGACAGGGTGGGCGACTGAAGCTTTCTTT
TRBV5-6	.	.	TRBJ1-1	CASSLVGASEAFF	TGTGCCAGCAGCTTGGTAGGGGCTTCTGAAGCTTTCTTT
TRBV7-2	.	TRBD2	TRBJ2-1	CASSLMRLASGSIEQFF	TGTGCCAGCAGCTTAATGAGGTTGGCTAGCGGGAGTATTGAGCAGTTCTTC
TRBV9	once	TRBD2	TRBJ2-5	CASSPRGGGETQYF	TGTGCCAGCAGCCCCCGGGGGGGCGGGGAGACCCAGTACTTC
TRBV28	.	.	TRBJ1-3	CASRRTASGNTIYF	TGTGCCAGCAGAAGGACCGCGAGTGGAAACACCATATATTTT
TRBV20-1	.	.	TRBJ2-5	CSATVEETQYF	TGCAGTGCCACCGTCGAGGAGACCCAGTACTTC
TRBV5-1	.	.	TRBJ1-2	CASSPGEQAGTSNYGYTF	TGCGCCAGCAGCCCTGGGGAGCAGGCTGGGACCTCTAACTATGGCTACACCTTC
TRBV2	.	.	TRBJ1-5	CASSWTSNQPQHF	TGTGCCAGCAGCTGGACTAGCAATCAGCCCCAGCATTTT
TRBV4-1	.	TRBD1	TRBJ1-2	CASSQTQDRDRYGYTF	TGCGCCAGCAGCCAGACCCAGGACAGGGATCGGTATGGCTACACCTTC
TRBV9	.	.	TRBJ1-3	CASSNTATVHTIYF	TGTGCCAGCAGTAATACAGCTACAGTGCACACCATATATTTT
TRBV7-2	.	.	TRBJ2-1	CASSLGGRPYNEQFF	TGTGCCAGCAGCTTAGGGGGAAGGCCCTACAATGAGCAGTTCTTC
TRBV28	few	.	TRBJ1-1	CASSRRRRDTEAFF	TGTGCCAGCAGCCGTCGACGGAGGGACACTGAAGCTTTCTTT
TRBV5-1	.	.	TRBJ1-4	CASSSLGRNEKLFF	TGCGCCAGCAGCTCTCTGGGCCGTAATGAAAAACTGTTTTTT
TRBV6-5	.	.	TRBJ2-6	CASKGTRAGANVLTF	TGTGCCAGCAAGGGGACGAGGGCTGGGGCCAACGTCCTGACTTTC
TRBV4-3	.	TRBD1	TRBJ1-4	CASSRSLGTDEKLFF	TGCGCCAGCAGCCGATCCCTCGGGACAGATGAAAAACTGTTTTTT
TRBV12-3/TRBV12-4	.	.	TRBJ1-2	CASTLPPGLRYTF	TGTGCCAGCACCCTCCCCCCGGGCCTGCGCTACACCTTC
TRBV6-6	.	.	TRBJ2-1	CASSHHTLSAEGYNEQFF	TGTGCCAGCAGTCACCATACCCTCTCAGCGGAGGGCTACAATGAGCAGTTCTTC
TRBV19	few	.	TRBJ2-3	CASSINSVTDTQYF	TGTGCCAGTAGTATCAACTCAGTCACAGATACGCAGTATTTT
TRBV5-1	once	.	TRBJ1-1	CASSRDNMNTEAFF	TGCGCCAGCAGCAGGGACAACATGAACACTGAAGCTTTCTTT
TRBV6-4	.	.	TRBJ2-3	CASSREYSTDTQYF	TGTGCCAGCAGCAGGGAGTACTCCACAGATACGCAGTATTTT
TRBV28	.	TRBD1	TRBJ1-6	CASSRGNSYNSPLHF	TGTGCCAGCAGCAGGGGGAACTCCTATAATTCACCCCTCCACTTT